Sequencing of this T cell receptor (beta chain) was carried out in a study of blood T cell repertoires in COVID-19. Study summary: There were acute and convalescent COVID-19 samples, and they came from the United States, Italy and Spain.

In the original workflow: Amplifying reference gene primers gave estimates of nucleated cell counts. The assay was immunoSEQ multiplex PCR, and TCRdb's table has in-frame clones only and misses some. For V, J and clone size, that table is used; D and trimming come from the DNA. The table lists about 150,000 clones, around 79% of them singletons. There are 13 residues in the CDR3. CDR1 SGHDT and CDR2 YYEEEE come from the germline V gene. Trimming cost V 5 bases and J 8 bases; bases outside gene matches: 9. Source material: peripheral blood. The origin of this receptor is a man aged 50 to 59 with active or convalescent COVID-19. The chain employs TRBV5-6 and TRBJ1-2; 7 positions agree with TRBD1. The CDR3 loop reads CASSPDRVIGYTF. DNA for the CDR3: TGTGCCAGCAGTCCCGACAGGGTTATAGGCTACACCTTC. Drawing the rest from reference TRBV5-6 and TRBJ1-2, the complete variable domain is DAGVTQSPTHLIKTRGQQVTLRCSPKSGHDTVSWYQQALGQGPQFIFQYYEEEERQRGNFPDRFSGHQFPNYSSELNVNALLLGDSALYLCASSPDRVIGYTFGSGTRLTVV.